This is a list of T cell receptor beta chains from one sample in a study of blood T cell repertoires in COVID-19. The table came from immunoSEQ multiplex PCR; TCRdb's copy has only in-frame clones and leaves some out. The sample yields 110,000 to 150,000 clones, around 86% seen once. Specimen: peripheral blood. Every receptor here comes from a human donor in a cohort sampled during active COVID-19. The CDR3 runs from the conserved cysteine through the conserved F or W. A D gene is named only where the DNA matches it firmly. Size is omitted from some rows. Given values are once, few, many or a class for expanded clones.

j_call d_call cdr3_length v_call clone_size cdr3_aa cdr3_nt
TRBJ1-4 TRBD1 14 TRBV9 NA CASSPRTGEEKLFF TGTGCCAGCAGCCCGAGGACAGGGGAGGAAAAACTGTTTTTT
TRBJ1-5 NA 11 TRBV2 NA CAAREDQPQHF TGTGCTGCGCGGGAGGATCAGCCCCAGCATTTT
TRBJ1-1 NA 13 TRBV4-1 NA CASSLSNREVAFF TGCGCCAGCAGCCTTTCAAACAGGGAAGTAGCTTTCTTT
TRBJ1-5 NA 14 TRBV2 NA CASPGGASNQPQHF TGTGCCAGCCCGGGAGGGGCGTCCAATCAGCCCCAGCATTTT
TRBJ2-3 NA 17 TRBV4-1 NA CASSQDSRSTSTDTQYF TGCGCCAGCAGCCAAGATAGTCGGTCTACTAGCACAGATACGCAGTATTTT
TRBJ2-5 TRBD2 15 TRBV30 NA CAWRRSYGRGETQYF TGTGCCTGGCGGAGGTCATACGGGAGGGGGGAGACCCAGTACTTC
TRBJ2-1 TRBD2 20 TRBV5-1 NA CASSLGLNRAGTRENNEQFF TGCGCCAGCAGCTTGGGACTCAACAGAGCCGGGACTAGAGAAAACAATGAGCAGTTCTTC
TRBJ1-2 NA 13 TRBV3-1/TRBV3-2 once CASSQTRKVGYTF TGTGCCAGCAGCCAAACCAGGAAGGTGGGCTACACCTTC
TRBJ2-2 TRBD2 15 TRBV4-1 NA CASSQVAGTTGELFF TGCGCCAGCAGCCAAGTAGCGGGGACTACCGGGGAGCTGTTTTTT
TRBJ2-1 NA 12 TRBV7-2 NA CASSLKLNEQFF TGTGCCAGCAGCTTAAAGCTTAATGAGCAGTTCTTC
TRBJ2-7 NA 12 TRBV2 NA CASTGTHYEQYF TGTGCCAGCACGGGGACACACTACGAGCAGTACTTC
TRBJ1-2 NA 16 TRBV9 NA CASSGGGRAFSYGYTF TGTGCCAGCAGCGGGGGAGGCAGGGCCTTTTCCTATGGCTACACCTTC
TRBJ1-2 TRBD1 14 TRBV15 NA CATSRETGGWGYTF TGTGCCACCAGCAGAGAAACAGGGGGCTGGGGCTACACCTTC
TRBJ2-1 NA 15 TRBV7-3 once CASSPGAGPENEQFF TGTGCCAGCAGCCCTGGGGCGGGGCCTGAGAATGAGCAGTTCTTC
TRBJ2-1 TRBD2 15 TRBV27 NA CASSHGTSGSNEQFF TGTGCCAGCAGCCATGGGACTAGCGGGAGTAATGAGCAGTTCTTC
TRBJ1-5 TRBD1 15 TRBV7-8 NA CASSPGQGNNQPQHF TGTGCCAGCAGCCCGGGACAGGGGAACAATCAGCCCCAGCATTTT
TRBJ2-3 TRBD2 16 TRBV10-1 NA CASSDPTSGSTDTQYF TGCGCCAGCAGTGATCCGACTAGCGGGAGCACAGATACGCAGTATTTT
TRBJ2-3 NA 14 TRBV2 NA CASRSRGHTDTQYF TGTGCCAGCCGTTCTAGGGGCCACACAGATACGCAGTATTTT
TRBJ1-2 TRBD1 16 TRBV7-9 NA CASSLGTDQSNYGYTF TGTGCCAGCAGCCTCGGGACAGACCAGTCTAACTATGGCTACACCTTC
TRBJ2-1 TRBD2 16 TRBV9 NA CASSPPLAGAYNEQFF TGTGCCAGCAGCCCGCCCCTAGCGGGAGCCTACAATGAGCAGTTCTTC
TRBJ2-1 NA 14 TRBV19 NA CASSIRQGREEQFF TGTGCCAGTAGTATACGACAGGGGAGGGAGGAGCAGTTCTTC
TRBJ1-5 NA 15 TRBV28 few CASLHGRGANQPQHF TGTGCCAGCCTCCACGGACGGGGGGCAAATCAGCCCCAGCATTTT
TRBJ2-7 NA 16 TRBV13 NA CASSSPGRAEGYEQYF TGTGCCAGCAGCTCCCCAGGGCGAGCGGAGGGGTACGAGCAGTACTTC
TRBJ2-7 NA 17 TRBV21-1 NA CASIFGLAGPLWYEQYF TGTGCCAGCATATTCGGACTAGCGGGGCCTCTATGGTACGAGCAGTACTTC
TRBJ1-5 TRBD1 15 TRBV6-5 NA CASSSGTGGSQPQHF TGTGCCAGCAGTTCCGGGACAGGGGGAAGTCAGCCCCAGCATTTT